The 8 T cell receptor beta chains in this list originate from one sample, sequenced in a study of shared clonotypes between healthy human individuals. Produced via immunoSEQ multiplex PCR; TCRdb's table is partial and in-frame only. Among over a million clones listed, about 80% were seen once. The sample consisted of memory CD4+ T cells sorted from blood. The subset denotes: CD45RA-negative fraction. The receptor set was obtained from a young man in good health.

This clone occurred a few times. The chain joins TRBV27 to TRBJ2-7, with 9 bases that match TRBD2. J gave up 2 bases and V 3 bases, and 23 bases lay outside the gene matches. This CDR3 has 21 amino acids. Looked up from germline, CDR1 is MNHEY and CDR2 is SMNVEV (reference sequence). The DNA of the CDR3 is TGTGCCAGCAGTTTTCGGATTCGGGCTAGCGGGAACTCATTAGGGCCCTACGAGCAGTACTTC. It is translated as CASSFRIRASGNSLGPYEQYF.

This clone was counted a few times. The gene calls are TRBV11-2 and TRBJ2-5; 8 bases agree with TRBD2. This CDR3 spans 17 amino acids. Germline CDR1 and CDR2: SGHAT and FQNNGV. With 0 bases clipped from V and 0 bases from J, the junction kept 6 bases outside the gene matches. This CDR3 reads CASSLDPGAGDQETQYF. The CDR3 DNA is TGTGCCAGCAGCTTAGATCCGGGAGCGGGGGACCAAGAGACCCAGTACTTC.

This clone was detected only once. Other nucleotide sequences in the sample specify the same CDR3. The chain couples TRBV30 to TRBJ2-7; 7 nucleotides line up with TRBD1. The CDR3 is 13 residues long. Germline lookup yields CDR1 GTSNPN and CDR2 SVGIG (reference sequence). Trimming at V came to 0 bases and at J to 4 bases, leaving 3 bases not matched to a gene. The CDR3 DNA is TGTGCCTGGAGTGTAAACAGGGGATACGAGCAGTACTTC. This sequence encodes CAWSVNRGYEQYF.

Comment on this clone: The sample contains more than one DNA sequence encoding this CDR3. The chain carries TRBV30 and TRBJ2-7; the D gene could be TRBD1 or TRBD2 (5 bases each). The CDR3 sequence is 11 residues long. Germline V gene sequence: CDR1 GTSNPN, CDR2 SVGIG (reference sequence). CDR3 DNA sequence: TGTACTGGGCAAGGGGACGCCGAGCAGTACTTC. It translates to CTGQGDAEQYF. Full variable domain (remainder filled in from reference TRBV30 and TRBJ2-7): SQTIHQWPATLVQPVGSPLSLECTVEGTSNPNLYWYRQAAGRGLQLLFYSVGIGQISSEVPQNLSASRPQDRQFILSSKKLLLSDSGFYLCTGQGDAEQYFGPGTRLTVT.

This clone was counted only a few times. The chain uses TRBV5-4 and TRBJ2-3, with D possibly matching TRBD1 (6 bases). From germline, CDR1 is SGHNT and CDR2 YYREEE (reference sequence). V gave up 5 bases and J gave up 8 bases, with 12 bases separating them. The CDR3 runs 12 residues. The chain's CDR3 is CASSSDRSTQYF. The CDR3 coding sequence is TGTGCCAGCAGTTCCGACAGGAGTACGCAGTATTTT.

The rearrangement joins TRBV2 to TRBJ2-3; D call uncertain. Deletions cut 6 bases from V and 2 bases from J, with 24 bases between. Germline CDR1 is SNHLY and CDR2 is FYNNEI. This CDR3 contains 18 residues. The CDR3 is CASRPMITARHSTDTQYF. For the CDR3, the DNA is TGTGCCAGCAGACCGATGATCACAGCGCGACACTCCACAGATACGCAGTATTTT.

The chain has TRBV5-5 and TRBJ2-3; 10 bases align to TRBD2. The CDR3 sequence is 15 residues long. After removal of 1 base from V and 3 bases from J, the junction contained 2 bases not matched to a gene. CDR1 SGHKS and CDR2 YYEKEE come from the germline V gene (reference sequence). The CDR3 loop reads CASSLSGRGTDTQYF. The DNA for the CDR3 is TGTGCCAGCAGCTTGAGCGGGAGGGGGACAGATACGCAGTATTTT.

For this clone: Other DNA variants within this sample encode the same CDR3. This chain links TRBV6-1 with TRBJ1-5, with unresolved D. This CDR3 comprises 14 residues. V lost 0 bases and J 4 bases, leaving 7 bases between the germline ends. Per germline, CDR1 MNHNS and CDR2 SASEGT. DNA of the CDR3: TGTGCCAGCAGTGAAGCAGGACGGAATCAGCCCCAGCATTTT. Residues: CASSEAGRNQPQHF.